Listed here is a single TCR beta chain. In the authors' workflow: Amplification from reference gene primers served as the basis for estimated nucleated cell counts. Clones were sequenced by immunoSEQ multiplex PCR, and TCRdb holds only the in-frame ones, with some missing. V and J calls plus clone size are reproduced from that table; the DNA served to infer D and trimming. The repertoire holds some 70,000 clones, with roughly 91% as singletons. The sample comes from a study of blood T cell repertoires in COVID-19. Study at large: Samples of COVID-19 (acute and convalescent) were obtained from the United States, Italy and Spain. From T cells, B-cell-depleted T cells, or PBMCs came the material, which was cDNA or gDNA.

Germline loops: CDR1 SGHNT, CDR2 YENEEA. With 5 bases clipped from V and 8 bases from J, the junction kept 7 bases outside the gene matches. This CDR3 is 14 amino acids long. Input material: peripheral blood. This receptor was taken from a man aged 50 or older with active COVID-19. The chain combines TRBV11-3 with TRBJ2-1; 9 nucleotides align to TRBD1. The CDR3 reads CASSPPHRGHEQFF. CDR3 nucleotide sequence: TGTGCCAGCAGCCCCCCCCACAGGGGGCATGAGCAGTTCTTC.